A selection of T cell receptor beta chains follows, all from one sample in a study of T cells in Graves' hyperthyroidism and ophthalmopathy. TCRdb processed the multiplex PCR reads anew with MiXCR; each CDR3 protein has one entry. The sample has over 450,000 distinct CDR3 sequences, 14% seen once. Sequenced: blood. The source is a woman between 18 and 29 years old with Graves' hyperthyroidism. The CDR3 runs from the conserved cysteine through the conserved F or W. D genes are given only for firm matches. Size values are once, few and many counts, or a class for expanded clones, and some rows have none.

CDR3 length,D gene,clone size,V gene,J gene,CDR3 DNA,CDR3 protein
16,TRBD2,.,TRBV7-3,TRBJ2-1,TGTGCCAGCAGCCCCGAACTAGCGGGAGGATACAATGAGCAGTTCTTC,CASSPELAGGYNEQFF
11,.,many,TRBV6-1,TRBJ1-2,TGTGCCAGCAGTGCAGGGAACGGCTACACCTTC,CASSAGNGYTF
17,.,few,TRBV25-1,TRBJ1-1,TGTGCCAGCAGTGAACCCCAGCTTATGGCTGAGAACACTGAAGCTTTCTTT,CASSEPQLMAENTEAFF
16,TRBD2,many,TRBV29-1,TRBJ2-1,TGCAGCGTTGAGGGACTAGCGGGAGAGATTAGGGGTGAGCAGTTCTTC,CSVEGLAGEIRGEQFF
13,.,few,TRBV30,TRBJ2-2,TGTGCCTGGATAGGAGCGAACACCGGGGAGCTGTTTTTT,CAWIGANTGELFF
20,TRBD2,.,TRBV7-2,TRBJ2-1,TGTGCCAGCAGCTCAGAAGGGACTAGCGGGAGGGCCTGGGGGGTGATTGAGCAGTTCTTC,CASSSEGTSGRAWGVIEQFF
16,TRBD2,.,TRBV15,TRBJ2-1,TGTGCCACCAGCAGTACCGGACTAGCGGTCGACAATGAGCAGTTCTTC,CATSSTGLAVDNEQFF
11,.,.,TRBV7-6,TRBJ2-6,TGTGCCAGCAGCTCTCTTGGGGTCCTGACTTTC,CASSSLGVLTF
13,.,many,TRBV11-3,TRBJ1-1,TGTGCCAGCAGCCCGGCGGCAGGGTCTTATCCTTTCTTT,CASSPAAGSYPFF
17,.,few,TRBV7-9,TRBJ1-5,TGTGCCAGCAGCTTAGGAAGAGGGGACACTAGCAATCAGCCCCAGCATTTT,CASSLGRGDTSNQPQHF
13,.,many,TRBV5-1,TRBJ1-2,TGCGCCAGCAGCTTGGAGTCTAACTATGGCTACACCTTC,CASSLESNYGYTF
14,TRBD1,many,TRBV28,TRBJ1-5,TGTGCCAGCAGGAACACAGGGGACAATCAGCCCCAGCATTTT,CASRNTGDNQPQHF
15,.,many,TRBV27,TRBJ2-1,TGTGCCAGCAGTCCGTCGGGCAGGGTTGGCAATGAGCAGTTCTTC,CASSPSGRVGNEQFF
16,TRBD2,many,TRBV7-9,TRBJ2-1,TGTGCCAGCAGCCTCCCGGGAGCGGGAGGGATTGATGAGCAGTTCTTC,CASSLPGAGGIDEQFF
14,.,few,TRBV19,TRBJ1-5,TGTGCCAGTAGTATAGGAACCGGGGCTCAGCCCCAGCATTTT,CASSIGTGAQPQHF
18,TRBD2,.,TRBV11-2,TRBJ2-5,TGTGCCAGCAGCCCAGGGGGGACTAGCGGGAGAAGTGGGGAGACCCAGTACTTC,CASSPGGTSGRSGETQYF
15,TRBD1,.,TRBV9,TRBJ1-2,TGTGCCAGCAGCCCACGGACAGGGCTCAGCTATGGCTACACCTTC,CASSPRTGLSYGYTF
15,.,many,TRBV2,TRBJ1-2,TGTGCCAGCGGGCAGCAATCGGGGTCTAAGGGGGGCTACACCTTC,CASGQQSGSKGGYTF
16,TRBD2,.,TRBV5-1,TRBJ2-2,TGTGCCAGCAGCCTGGGACTAGCGGGAATGTCCGGGGAGCTGTGTTTT,CASSLGLAGMSGELCF
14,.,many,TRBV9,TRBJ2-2,TGTGCCAGCAGCGTATTGTGGAACACCGGGGAGCTGTTTTTT,CASSVLWNTGELFF
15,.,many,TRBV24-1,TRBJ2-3,TGTGCCACCAGTGTTTGGGCCGGGAGTTCAGATACGCAGTATTTT,CATSVWAGSSDTQYF
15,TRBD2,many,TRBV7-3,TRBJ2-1,TGTGCCAGCAGCTTATGGACTAGCGCCTACAATGAGCAGTTCTTC,CASSLWTSAYNEQFF
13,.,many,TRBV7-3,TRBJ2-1,TGTGCCAGCAGCTTAACGAGGGAGAATGAGCAGTTCTTC,CASSLTRENEQFF
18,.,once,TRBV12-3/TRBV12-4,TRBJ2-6,TGTGCCAGCACCGTCCCCCGGAGGGTCACCTCTGGGGCCAACGTCCTGACTTTC,CASTVPRRVTSGANVLTF
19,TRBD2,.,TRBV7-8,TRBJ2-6,TGTGCCAGCAGCTTTTACCGGAGGCTAGCGGGAACTGGGGCCAACGTCCTGACTTTC,CASSFYRRLAGTGANVLTF
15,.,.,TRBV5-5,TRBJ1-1,TGTGCCAGCAGCTTGAAAGTCTCGATGAACACTGAAGCTTTCTTT,CASSLKVSMNTEAFF
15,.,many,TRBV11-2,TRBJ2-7,TGTGCCAGCAGCCCCCGCCACGGGAGCTCCTACGAGCAGTACTTC,CASSPRHGSSYEQYF
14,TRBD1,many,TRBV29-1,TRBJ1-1,TGCAGCGTTCAATTGGGGACAGTGTACACTGAAGCTTTCTTT,CSVQLGTVYTEAFF
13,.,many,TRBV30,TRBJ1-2,TGTGCCTGTAGTGTAGGGAGGGCCTATGGCTACACCTTC,CACSVGRAYGYTF
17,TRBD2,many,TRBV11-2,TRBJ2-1,TGTGCCAGCATCCACTGGGGTTGGGAGGGTGCCTACAATGAGCAGTTCTTC,CASIHWGWEGAYNEQFF
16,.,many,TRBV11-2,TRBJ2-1,TGTGCCAGCAGCCCCGCGACACACCACGGCTACAATGAGCAGTTCTTC,CASSPATHHGYNEQFF
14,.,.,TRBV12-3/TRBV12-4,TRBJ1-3,TGTGCCAGCAGTCCCGGGGGCGAAGGAAACACCATATATTTT,CASSPGGEGNTIYF
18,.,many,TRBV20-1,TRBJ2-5,TGCAGTGCTGGAAACCCGACCCGGGACACCAAGAATAAGGAGACCCAGTACTTC,CSAGNPTRDTKNKETQYF
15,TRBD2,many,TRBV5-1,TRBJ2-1,TGCGCCAGCAGCTTGACCTGGACTAGCAACAATGAGCAGTTCTTC,CASSLTWTSNNEQFF
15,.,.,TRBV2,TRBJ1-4,TGTGCCAGCACTGACATCAGGGGATTTTATGAAAAACTGTTTTTT,CASTDIRGFYEKLFF
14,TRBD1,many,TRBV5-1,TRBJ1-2,TGCGCCAGCAGCCCCGGGACAGGGGGAAAAGGCTACACCTTC,CASSPGTGGKGYTF
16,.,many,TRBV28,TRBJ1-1,TGTGCCAGCAGACCTGCTGGGGACCCAGTGAACACTGAAGCTTTCTTT,CASRPAGDPVNTEAFF
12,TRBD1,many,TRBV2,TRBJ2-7,TGTGCCACCAGACAGGGTGGCTACGAGCAGTACTTC,CATRQGGYEQYF
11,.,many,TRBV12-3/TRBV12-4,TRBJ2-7,TGTGCCAGCAGTTTGACTCCTGAGCAGTACTTC,CASSLTPEQYF
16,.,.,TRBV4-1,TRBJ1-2,TGCGCCAGCAGCCAAGGGCAAGGGGGAAGGATCTATGGCTACACCTTC,CASSQGQGGRIYGYTF
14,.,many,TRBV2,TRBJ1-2,TGTGCCAGCAGTGAAATTGTCGTTGGGGATCGCTACACCTTC,CASSEIVVGDRYTF
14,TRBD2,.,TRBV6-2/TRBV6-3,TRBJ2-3,TGTGCCAGCTTGGGGACTAGCGGGAGTTATACGCAGTATTTT,CASLGTSGSYTQYF
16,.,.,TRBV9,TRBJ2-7,TGTGCCAGCAGCGTAGCGGGTAGCGGTTCTACCTACGAGCAGTACTTC,CASSVAGSGSTYEQYF
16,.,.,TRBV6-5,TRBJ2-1,TGTGCCAGCAGTTACGCGGACCTTACCTCCTACAATGAGCAGTTCTTC,CASSYADLTSYNEQFF
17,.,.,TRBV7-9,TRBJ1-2,TGTGCCAGCAGCTTAGATCTCCGACCGCGGCCGACCTATGGCTACACCTTC,CASSLDLRPRPTYGYTF
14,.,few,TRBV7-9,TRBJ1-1,TGTGCCAGCAGCTCAACGGACAGCTCGATTGAAGCTTTCTTT,CASSSTDSSIEAFF
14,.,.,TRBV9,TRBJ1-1,TGTGCCAGCAGCGTAGATCCCCTGAACACTGAAGCTTTCTTT,CASSVDPLNTEAFF
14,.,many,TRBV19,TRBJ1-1,TGTGCCAGTAGAAATGGGGGGGGTGTGACTGAAGCTTTCTTT,CASRNGGGVTEAFF
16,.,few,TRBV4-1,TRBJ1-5,TGCGCCAGCAGCCGACGGACCGCTGGGAGCAATCAGCCCCAGCATTTT,CASSRRTAGSNQPQHF
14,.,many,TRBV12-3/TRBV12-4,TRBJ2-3,TGTGCCAGCAGTTTAGATAGCAATGACGATACGCAGTATTTT,CASSLDSNDDTQYF
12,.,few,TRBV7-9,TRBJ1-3,TGTGCCAGCAGCCCAGCCGGAAACACCATATATTTT,CASSPAGNTIYF
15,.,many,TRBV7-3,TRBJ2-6,TGTGCCAGCAGCTTAAGGGGTGAAGGGGCCAACGTCCTGACTTTC,CASSLRGEGANVLTF
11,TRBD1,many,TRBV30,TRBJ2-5,TGTGCCTGGAGCCTAACGGACAGGGAGTACTTC,CAWSLTDREYF
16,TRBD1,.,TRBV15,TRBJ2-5,TGTGCCACCAGCAGATCCGGGACAGGGTTCCAAGAGACCCAGTACTTC,CATSRSGTGFQETQYF
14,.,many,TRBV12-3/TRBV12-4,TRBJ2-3,TGTGCCAGCAGTCTTGTCGACTCCGCAGATACGCAGTATTTT,CASSLVDSADTQYF
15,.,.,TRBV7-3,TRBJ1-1,TGTGCCAGCAGCTTATCTTCGAGTCCAAACACTGAAGCTTTCTTT,CASSLSSSPNTEAFF
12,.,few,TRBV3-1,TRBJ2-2,TGTGCCAGCAGCATGGGGGTCGGGGAGCTGTTTTTT,CASSMGVGELFF